This T cell receptor (beta chain) is drawn from a study of T cells in Graves' hyperthyroidism and ophthalmopathy. RNA transcripts gave rise to amplified TCR beta CDR3 regions. Researchers ran a first-round RT-PCR on the TCR CDR3 using the HTBI primer set. TCRdb independently ran MiXCR on the multiplex PCR reads; one entry per CDR3 protein. The repertoire holds nearly 600,000 distinct CDR3 sequences, with 14% as singletons. This clonotype was seen at least ten times. This CDR3 is 13 amino acids long. Germline V lookup: CDR1 MDHEN, CDR2 SYDVKM. V trimming: 8 bases; J trimming: 2 bases; junction bases outside the gene matches: 5.

The chain employs TRBV28 and TRBJ2-7; TRBD2 aligns across 8 bases. This sequence was found in a woman aged 18-29 years with Graves' ophthalmopathy. Sequenced sample: blood. The CDR3 nucleotides are TGTGCCAGCGTTAGCGGGACCACCTACGAGCAGTACTTC. This encodes CASVSGTTYEQYF.